The rows below give T cell receptor beta chains drawn from one sample of a study of PD-L1 blockade in urothelial cancer. Libraries were prepared by immunoSEQ multiplex PCR; TCRdb keeps only in-frame clonotypes and omits some of them. The sample records 17,000 or so clones, about 90% being singletons. The sample was PBMCs, taken around atezolizumab (anti-PD-L1) treatment. The receptors were gathered from a man between 50 and 59 years old with urothelial cancer. Both conserved end residues are part of each CDR3. Each record gives: D gene, clone size, V gene, J gene, CDR3 protein, CDR3 DNA. D genes are given only for firm matches. Only some rows state a clone size, as once, few, many or a class for expanded clones.

TRBD2,.,TRBV11-1,TRBJ2-2,CASSLQGGDTGELFF,TGTGCCAGCAGCTTACAGGGAGGGGACACCGGGGAGCTGTTTTTT
.,.,TRBV14,TRBJ1-1,CASSHRLGTKNTEAFF,TGTGCCAGCAGCCATCGACTAGGCACCAAGAACACTGAAGCTTTCTTT
TRBD2,.,TRBV10-1,TRBJ2-3,CASSRLAGGTDTQYF,TGCGCCAGCAGTAGACTAGCGGGGGGCACAGATACGCAGTATTTT
.,.,TRBV29-1,TRBJ1-3,CSVAGDSGNTIYF,TGCAGCGTTGCCGGGGACTCTGGAAACACCATATATTTT
.,.,TRBV9,TRBJ1-5,CASSVVSGEPQHF,TGTGCCAGCAGCGTAGTATCCGGTGAGCCCCAGCATTTT
TRBD1,.,TRBV28,TRBJ1-1,CASSPATGTGTEAFF,TGTGCCAGCAGTCCAGCGACAGGGACGGGCACTGAAGCTTTCTTT
.,.,TRBV4-3,TRBJ2-5,CASSQDRARATQYF,TGCGCCAGCAGCCAAGATAGGGCGAGGGCGACCCAGTACTTC
.,.,TRBV30,TRBJ1-5,CAWSPPGGGVGSNQPQHF,TGTGCCTGGAGTCCACCCGGCGGGGGCGTCGGGAGCAATCAGCCCCAGCATTTT
.,.,TRBV4-3,TRBJ2-2,CASSQEDGDWWGPGELFF,TGCGCCAGCAGCCAAGAAGATGGGGACTGGTGGGGCCCCGGGGAGCTGTTTTTT
TRBD1,few,TRBV2,TRBJ1-3,CASKTGGTAGNTIYF,TGTGCCAGCAAGACAGGGGGGACCGCTGGAAACACCATATATTTT
TRBD2,once,TRBV19,TRBJ2-2,CATRGGTSGRQNTGELFF,TGTGCCACCCGGGGAGGGACTAGCGGGAGGCAAAACACCGGGGAGCTGTTTTTT
TRBD1,.,TRBV30,TRBJ1-5,CASGQGANQPQHF,TGTGCCTCGGGACAGGGGGCGAATCAGCCCCAGCATTTT
.,.,TRBV4-3,TRBJ2-2,CASSQDGTRPGGELFF,TGCGCCAGCAGCCAAGATGGTACGCGTCCGGGCGGGGAGCTGTTTTTT
.,.,TRBV9,TRBJ2-1,CASSVAGRNEQFF,TGTGCCAGCAGCGTAGCAGGGCGGAATGAGCAGTTCTTC
TRBD2,.,TRBV6-4,TRBJ2-2,CASSDSQPSGGGQCTGELFF,TGTGCCAGCAGTGACTCCCAGCCTAGCGGGGGGGGACAGTGCACCGGGGAGCTGTTTTTT
TRBD2,.,TRBV7-2,TRBJ2-5,CASSLGLAGRETQYF,TGTGCCAGCAGCTTAGGGCTAGCGGGCCGGGAGACCCAGTACTTC
TRBD2,.,TRBV10-3,TRBJ2-1,CAISESSGLYNEQFF,TGTGCCATCAGTGAATCTAGCGGCCTCTACAATGAGCAGTTCTTC
.,.,TRBV2,TRBJ2-3,CASSERSGSTDTQYF,TGTGCCAGCAGTGAAAGGTCAGGGAGCACAGATACGCAGTATTTT
.,.,TRBV5-8,TRBJ1-1,CASSLLMNTEAFF,TGTGCCAGCAGCTTACTAATGAACACTGAAGCTTTCTTT
TRBD1,.,TRBV19,TRBJ1-4,CASSARTGSNEKLFF,TGTGCCAGTAGTGCCCGGACAGGGTCTAATGAAAAACTGTTTTTT
TRBD2,.,TRBV9,TRBJ2-3,CASSTRTSGPSTDTQYF,TGTGCCAGCAGCACCAGGACTAGCGGCCCTAGCACAGATACGCAGTATTTT
.,once,TRBV5-4,TRBJ2-5,CASSPRDTLQETQYF,TGTGCCAGCAGCCCTCGCGACACATTACAAGAGACCCAGTACTTC
.,.,TRBV30,TRBJ1-4,CAWSLSGGGRRNEKLFF,TGTGCCTGGAGTCTGTCGGGGGGCGGGCGCCGTAATGAAAAACTGTTTTTT
.,.,TRBV12-2,TRBJ2-1,CASRSPYPGGGEGADLMCYNEQFF,TGTGCAAGTCGCTCCCCTTACCCTGGTGGAGGGGAGGGTGCGGACCTGATGTGCTACAATGAGCAGTTCTTC
.,.,TRBV27,TRBJ2-7,CASSPTLTVLASYEQYF,TGTGCCAGCAGTCCTACCCTCACAGTCCTTGCCTCCTACGAGCAGTACTTC
TRBD1,.,TRBV11-2,TRBJ1-2,CASSIVQGQGRTF,TGTGCCAGCAGCATCGTCCAAGGACAGGGACGAACCTTC
.,large,TRBV10-3,TRBJ1-2,CAIPGGYDGYTF,TGTGCCATTCCCGGGGGGTACGATGGCTACACCTTC
.,.,TRBV5-1,TRBJ1-1,CASSLEGAMNTEAFF,TGCGCCAGCAGCTTGGAAGGGGCTATGAACACTGAAGCTTTCTTT
TRBD2,.,TRBV5-4,TRBJ2-2,CASSLGLGQVGELFF,TGTGCCAGCAGCCTTGGACTAGGTCAAGTCGGGGAGCTGTTTTTT
TRBD2,.,TRBV30,TRBJ2-1,CASPRTSVNAGNEQFF,TGTGCCAGCCCCCGGACTAGCGTTAATGCTGGGAATGAGCAGTTCTTC
.,.,TRBV5-5,TRBJ2-7,CASSLGKGVRTF,TGTGCCAGCAGCCTGGGTAAGGGGGTCAGGACCTTC
TRBD1,few,TRBV30,TRBJ1-2,CAWIGDRRGVYGYTF,TGTGCCTGGATAGGGGACAGGCGAGGGGTCTATGGCTACACCTTC
.,once,TRBV20-1,TRBJ1-5,CSARDMTAQHF,TGCAGTGCTAGAGATATGACAGCCCAGCATTTT
.,.,TRBV2,TRBJ1-6,CASRNRARAVSPLHF,TGTGCCAGCCGAAACAGGGCCCGGGCGGTTTCACCCCTCCACTTT
TRBD1,.,TRBV7-2,TRBJ1-4,CASSTTGGLNEKLFF,TGTGCCAGCAGCACGACAGGGGGATTAAATGAAAAACTGTTTTTT
TRBD1,.,TRBV18,TRBJ1-1,CASESRDRIEAFF,TGTGCCAGTGAATCCCGGGACAGGATTGAAGCTTTCTTT
TRBD2,.,TRBV5-1,TRBJ2-1,CASSHTSGGAPTYNEQFF,TGCGCCAGCAGTCATACTAGCGGGGGGGCCCCCACCTACAATGAGCAGTTCTTC
TRBD2,.,TRBV5-1,TRBJ2-1,CASSTTSGSTNEQFF,TGCGCCAGCAGCACGACTAGCGGGAGTACCAATGAGCAGTTCTTC
TRBD1,.,TRBV30,TRBJ2-5,CAWSLFGDRAQETQYF,TGTGCCTGGAGCTTGTTTGGGGACAGGGCCCAAGAGACCCAGTACTTC
TRBD1,.,TRBV2,TRBJ1-1,CASSVGTGPAEAFF,TGTGCCAGCAGTGTCGGGACAGGGCCCGCTGAAGCTTTCTTT
.,.,TRBV7-6,TRBJ2-7,CASSLDSGPYEQYF,TGTGCCAGCAGCTTAGACTCAGGGCCCTACGAGCAGTACTTC
.,.,TRBV5-6,TRBJ1-1,CASSWGLQGTEAFF,TGTGCCAGCAGCTGGGGGCTCCAGGGGACTGAAGCTTTCTTT
.,.,TRBV11-2,TRBJ2-7,CASSFSSGYEQYF,TGTGCCAGCAGCTTCAGTAGCGGCTACGAGCAGTACTTC
.,.,TRBV7-7,TRBJ2-2,CAAEKEGAGELFF,TGTGCTGCTGAAAAGGAGGGAGCCGGGGAGCTGTTTTTT
TRBD1,.,TRBV5-6,TRBJ1-2,CATGGTANYGYTF,TGTGCCACCGGAGGGACAGCCAACTATGGCTACACCTTC